This TCR beta chain stems from a study of cytomegalovirus exposure and HLA in healthy donors. Whereas donors were nominally healthy upon sampling, unrecorded immune exposures were probable. The PCR used 60 Vbeta and 13 Jbeta primers. Clones were read by immunoSEQ multiplex PCR, and TCRdb kept only the in-frame ones, dropping some. The profile covers 200,000 to 250,000 clones, with under 85% appearing a single time and about 1.7% taken by the ten largest. The study, taken as a whole, reports: Many donors shared some public TCRs, even though most TCR sequences were rare. Another analysis was done later, and it associated around 15,000 TCR beta sequences with HLA alleles at 0.05 false discovery rate. It was only CMV serostatus that was available as immune exposure information.

As to this clone: Its antigen is not known.

This TCR came from a man aged 50-60 years in good health and CMV-seronegative. The sequenced material came from PBMCs.

CDR3 nucleotide sequence: TGTGCCAGCAGTGGATTCAGGGGCGCGCCTAATGAAAAACTGTTTTTT. Encoded protein: CASSGFRGAPNEKLFF. V is TRBV6-1 and J is TRBJ1-4; perhaps TRBD1 as D (6 bases). The germline V and J ends were trimmed by 4 bases and 3 bases, with 15 bases remaining between them. The germline gives CDR1 MNHNS, CDR2 SASEGT. This CDR3 comprises 16 residues.